Following are 5 T cell receptor beta chains from one sample sequenced in a study of T cell repertoires in cytomegalovirus infection. Which antigens these TCRs recognize remains unknown. Each CDR3 protein gets one entry after TCRdb re-called the reads with MiXCR. Among fewer than 1,000,000 distinct CDR3 sequences listed, roughly 30% were seen once. The sequences come from cultured CD8+ T cells from PBMCs, collected from culture after CMV antigen stimulation. These TCRs come from a human donor in good health (CMV status not recorded). Some clones in this sample may be carry-over from other donors' samples.

The chain uses TRBV19 and TRBJ1-6; D gene ambiguous. V was pared by 7 bases and J by 11 bases, with 18 bases between. Germline V gene data show CDR1 as LNHDA and CDR2 as SQIVND (reference sequence). The CDR3 runs to 14 residues. Written as DNA, the CDR3 is TGTGCCAGTACCGACCTGTTGCAACAACCACCCCTCCACTTT. This codes for CASTDLLQQPPLHF.

The chain uses TRBV10-1 and TRBJ2-6, with D possibly TRBD1 on 5 matching bases. The CDR3 runs to 15 residues. V lost 6 bases, J lost 0 bases, and 9 bases lay in between. The germline V gene has CDR1 WNHNN and CDR2 SYGVQD (reference sequence). The CDR3: CASSDSYSGANVLTF. In nucleotides, the CDR3 is TGCGCCAGCAGCGACAGCTACTCTGGGGCCAACGTCCTGACTTTC.

The chain combines TRBV12-3 or TRBV12-4 with TRBJ1-1, with TRBD1 matching over 7 bases. CDR3 length equals 16 residues. The trim removed 10 bases at V and 5 bases at J, leaving 19 bases unmatched. The CDR3 loop reads CANITDRFTGRTEAFF. CDR3 bases: TGTGCCAACATTACGGACAGGTTCACGGGAAGGACTGAAGCTTTCTTT.

Of note for this clonotype: Since a much larger clone is just one base distant, this may be a read error. The chain couples TRBV7-6 to TRBJ2-2; D possibly corresponds to TRBD2 (5 bases). This CDR3 is built from 16 residues. V shed 9 bases and J shed 0 bases, with 17 bases lying between them. Germline CDR1 and CDR2: SGHVS and FNYEAQ. The CDR3 DNA sequence: TGTGCCAGGGCACAATCCGCGACTACGAACACCGGGGAGCTGTTTTTT. Its protein is CARAQSATTNTGELFF.

This clonotype turned up a few times. The V and J genes are TRBV7-6 and TRBJ2-3; 7 positions agree with TRBD1. The trim removed 4 bases at V and 5 bases at J, leaving 9 bases unmatched. The germline V gene has CDR1 SGHVS and CDR2 FNYEAQ. This CDR3 comprises 15 residues. CDR3 protein: CASSSGQWAGDTQYF. The DNA of the CDR3 is TGTGCCAGCAGCTCGGGACAGTGGGCCGGAGATACGCAGTATTTT.